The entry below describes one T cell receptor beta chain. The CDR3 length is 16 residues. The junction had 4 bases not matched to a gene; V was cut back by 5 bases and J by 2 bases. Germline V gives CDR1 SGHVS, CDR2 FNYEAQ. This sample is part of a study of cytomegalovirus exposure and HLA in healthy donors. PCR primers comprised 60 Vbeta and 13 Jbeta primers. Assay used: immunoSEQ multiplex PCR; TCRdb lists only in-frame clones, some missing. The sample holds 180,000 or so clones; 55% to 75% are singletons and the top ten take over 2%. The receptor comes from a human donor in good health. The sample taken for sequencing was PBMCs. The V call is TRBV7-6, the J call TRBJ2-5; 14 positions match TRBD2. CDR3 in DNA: TGTGCCAGCAGCCAGGGACTAGCGGGGGTTCAAGAGACCCAGTACTTC. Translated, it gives CASSQGLAGVQETQYF.